A single T cell receptor beta chain is shown here with its context. The V segment lost 4 bases and the J segment 7 bases; nucleotides outside the gene matches: 9. CDR1 and CDR2 (germline): PRHDT, FYEKMQ (reference sequence). There are 15 residues in the CDR3. This record comes from a study of control samples from healthy donors and cancer patients. Sequenced by immunoSEQ multiplex PCR; TCRdb stores in-frame clones only, minus some. The sample includes about 98,000 clones, about four fifths of them seen just once. The TCR originated in a man aged 55 to 70 in good health. The sequencing input was blood. The chain is built from TRBV13 and TRBJ2-7, with 11 bases that match TRBD2. The CDR3 reads CASSYSSGRPGEQYF. The CDR3 DNA reads TGTGCCAGCAGCTATTCTAGCGGGAGGCCGGGGGAGCAGTACTTC.